One T cell receptor (beta chain) is described in this entry. Profiled with immunoSEQ multiplex PCR; TCRdb holds only in-frame clones, not every one. The data contain under 350,000 clones, approximately 85% of them singletons. Germline-derived CDR1 and CDR2 are MNHNY and SVGAGI (reference sequence). Losses at the gene ends were 6 bases for V and 2 bases for J; bases not matched to a gene: 7. The CDR3 has 15 amino acids. The data were taken from a study of blood T cell repertoires in COVID-19. Study at large: The cDNA or gDNA used as material had been derived from T cells, B-cell-depleted T cells, or PBMCs.

Sequencing input: peripheral blood. The sequence came from a human donor in a cohort sampled during active COVID-19. The V gene is TRBV6-6, the J gene TRBJ2-7, with 10 bases that match TRBD1. CDR3 amino acids: CASSTDGTGAYEQYF. CDR3 nucleotide sequence: TGTGCCAGCAGCACTGACGGGACAGGGGCCTACGAGCAGTACTTC.